The present T cell receptor beta chain was sequenced within a study of technical replicates of blood from a few donors. TCRdb keeps only in-frame clones here, not all; method: immunoSEQ multiplex PCR. The sample yields under 100,000 clones, 80% to 90% seen once. This CDR3 has 16 amino acids. Germline V lookup: CDR1 SGHAT, CDR2 FQNNGV. The V gene end was trimmed by 0 bases and the J gene end by 4 bases; junction bases not matched to a gene: 5. This chain connects TRBV11-2 to TRBJ2-3; 9 nucleotides agree with TRBD2. Sequencing was carried out using PBMCs. This clonotype was sampled from a human donor in good health. Some clones in this sample may be carry-over from other donors' samples. CDR3 amino acids: CASSLDPSGNPDTQYF. DNA of the CDR3: TGTGCCAGCAGCTTAGATCCTAGCGGGAACCCAGATACGCAGTATTTT.